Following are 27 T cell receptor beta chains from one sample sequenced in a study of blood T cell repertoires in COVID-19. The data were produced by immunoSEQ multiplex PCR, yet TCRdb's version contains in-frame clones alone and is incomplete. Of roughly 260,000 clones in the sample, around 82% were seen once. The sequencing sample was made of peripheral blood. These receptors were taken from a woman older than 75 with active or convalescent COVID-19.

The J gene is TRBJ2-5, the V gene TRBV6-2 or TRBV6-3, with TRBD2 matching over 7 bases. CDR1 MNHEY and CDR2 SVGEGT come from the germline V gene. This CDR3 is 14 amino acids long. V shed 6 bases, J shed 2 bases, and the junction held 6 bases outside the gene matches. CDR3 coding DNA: TGTGCCAGCAGCAAGCTAGCGGAGCAAGAGACCCAGTACTTC. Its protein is CASSKLAEQETQYF.

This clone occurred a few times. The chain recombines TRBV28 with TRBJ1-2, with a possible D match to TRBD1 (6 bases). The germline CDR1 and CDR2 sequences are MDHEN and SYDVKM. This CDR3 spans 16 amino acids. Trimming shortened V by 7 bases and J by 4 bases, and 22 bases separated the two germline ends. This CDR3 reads CASTRKLGGRTYGYTF. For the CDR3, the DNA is TGTGCCAGCACCCGGAAATTGGGGGGGCGTACCTATGGCTACACCTTC.

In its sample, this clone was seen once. This CDR3 is CAWSWLASTDTQYF. Written as DNA, the CDR3 is TGTGCCTGGAGTTGGCTAGCTTCCACAGATACGCAGTATTTT. The chain joins TRBV30 to TRBJ2-3, with D tentatively TRBD2 (5 bases). Deletions cut 2 bases from V and 2 bases from J, with 11 bases between. The length of the CDR3 is 14 residues. CDR1 is GTSNPN, CDR2 SVGIG, per germline (reference sequence).

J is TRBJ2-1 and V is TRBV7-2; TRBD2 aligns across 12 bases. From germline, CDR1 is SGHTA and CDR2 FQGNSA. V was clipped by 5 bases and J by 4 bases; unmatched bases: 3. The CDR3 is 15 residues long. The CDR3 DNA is TGTGCCAGCAGCCGGACTAGCGGGGAATACAATGAGCAGTTCTTC. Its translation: CASSRTSGEYNEQFF. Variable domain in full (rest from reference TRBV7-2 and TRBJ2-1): GAGVSQSPSNKVTEKGKDVELRCDPISGHTALYWYRQSLGQGLEFLIYFQGNSAPDKSGLPSDRFSAERTGGSVSTLTIQRTQQEDSAVYLCASSRTSGEYNEQFFGPGTRLTVL.

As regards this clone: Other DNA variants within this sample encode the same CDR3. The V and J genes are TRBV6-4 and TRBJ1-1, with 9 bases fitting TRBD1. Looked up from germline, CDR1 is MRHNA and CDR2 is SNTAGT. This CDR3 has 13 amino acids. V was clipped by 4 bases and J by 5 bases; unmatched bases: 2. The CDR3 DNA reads TGTGCCAGCAGTGTTGACAGGGGGACTGAAGCTTTCTTT. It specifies CASSVDRGTEAFF.

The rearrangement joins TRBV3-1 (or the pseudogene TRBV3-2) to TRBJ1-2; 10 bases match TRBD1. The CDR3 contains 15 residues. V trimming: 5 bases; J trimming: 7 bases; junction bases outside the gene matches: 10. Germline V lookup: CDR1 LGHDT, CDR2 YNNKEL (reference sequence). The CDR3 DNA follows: TGTGCCAGCAGCTTACTTTCGGGACAGGGGCTTGGCTACACCTTC. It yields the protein CASSLLSGQGLGYTF.

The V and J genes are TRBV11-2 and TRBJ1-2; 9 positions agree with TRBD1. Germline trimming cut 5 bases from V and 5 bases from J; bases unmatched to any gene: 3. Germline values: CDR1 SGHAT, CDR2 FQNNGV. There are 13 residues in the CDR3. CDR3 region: CASSPGQGYGYTF. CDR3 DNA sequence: TGTGCCAGCAGCCCCGGACAGGGGTATGGCTACACCTTC.

The chain's CDR3 is CASSPETGSSYNEQFF. The CDR3 coding sequence is TGTGCCAGCAGCCCGGAGACAGGGAGCTCCTACAATGAGCAGTTCTTC. V is TRBV11-2 and J is TRBJ2-1; 7 bases are a match to TRBD1. The germline V gene encodes CDR1 SGHAT and CDR2 FQNNGV. Trimming at V came to 5 bases and at J to 0 bases, leaving 7 bases not matched to a gene. The CDR3 totals 16 residues.

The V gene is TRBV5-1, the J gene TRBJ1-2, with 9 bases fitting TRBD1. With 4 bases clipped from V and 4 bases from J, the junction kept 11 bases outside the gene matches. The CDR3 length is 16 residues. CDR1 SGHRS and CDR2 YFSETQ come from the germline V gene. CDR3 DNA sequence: TGCGCCAGCAGCCCCACAGGGGGCTCTCCGTTCTATGGCTACACCTTC. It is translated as CASSPTGGSPFYGYTF.

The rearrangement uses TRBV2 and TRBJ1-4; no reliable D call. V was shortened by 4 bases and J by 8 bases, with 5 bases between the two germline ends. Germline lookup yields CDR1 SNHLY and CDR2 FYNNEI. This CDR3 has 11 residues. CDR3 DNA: TGTGCCAGCAGTGCCTTCGAAAAACTGTTTTTT. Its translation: CASSAFEKLFF.

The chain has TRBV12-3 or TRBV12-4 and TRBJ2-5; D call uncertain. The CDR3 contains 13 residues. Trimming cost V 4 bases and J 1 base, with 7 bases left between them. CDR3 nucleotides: TGTGCCAGCAGTTCTGAGGCCCAAGAGACCCAGTACTTC. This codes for CASSSEAQETQYF.

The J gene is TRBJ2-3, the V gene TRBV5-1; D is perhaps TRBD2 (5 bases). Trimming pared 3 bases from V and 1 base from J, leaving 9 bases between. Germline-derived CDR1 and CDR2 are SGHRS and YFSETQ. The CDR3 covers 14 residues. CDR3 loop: CASSWRTGTDTQYF. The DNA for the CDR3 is TGCGCCAGCAGCTGGAGGACGGGCACAGATACGCAGTATTTT.

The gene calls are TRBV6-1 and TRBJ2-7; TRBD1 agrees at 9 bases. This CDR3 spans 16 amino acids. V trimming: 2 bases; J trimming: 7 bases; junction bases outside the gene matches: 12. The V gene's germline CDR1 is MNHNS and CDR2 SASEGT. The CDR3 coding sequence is TGTGCCAGCAGTGAATCCTCGGGACAGGGATTAGGGGAGCAGTACTTC. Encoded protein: CASSESSGQGLGEQYF.

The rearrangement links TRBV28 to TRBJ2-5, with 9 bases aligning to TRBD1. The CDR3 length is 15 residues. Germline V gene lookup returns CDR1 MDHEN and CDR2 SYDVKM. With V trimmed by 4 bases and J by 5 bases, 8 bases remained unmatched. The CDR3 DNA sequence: TGTGCCAGCAGTTCATTGGGGACAGGGCGCGAGACCCAGTACTTC. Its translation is CASSSLGTGRETQYF.

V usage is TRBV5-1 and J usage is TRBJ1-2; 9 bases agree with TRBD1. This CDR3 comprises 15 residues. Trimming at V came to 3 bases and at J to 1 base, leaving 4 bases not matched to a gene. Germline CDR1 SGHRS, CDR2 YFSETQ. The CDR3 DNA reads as TGCGCCAGCAGCTCGGGACAGGGTAATAACTATGGCTACACCTTC. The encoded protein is CASSSGQGNNYGYTF.

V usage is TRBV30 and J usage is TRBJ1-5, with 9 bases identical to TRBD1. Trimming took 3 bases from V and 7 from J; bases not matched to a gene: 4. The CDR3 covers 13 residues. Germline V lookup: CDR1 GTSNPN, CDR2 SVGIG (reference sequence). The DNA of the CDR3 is TGTGCCTGGAGCACAGGGGGCAGGCAGCCCCAGCATTTT. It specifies CAWSTGGRQPQHF.

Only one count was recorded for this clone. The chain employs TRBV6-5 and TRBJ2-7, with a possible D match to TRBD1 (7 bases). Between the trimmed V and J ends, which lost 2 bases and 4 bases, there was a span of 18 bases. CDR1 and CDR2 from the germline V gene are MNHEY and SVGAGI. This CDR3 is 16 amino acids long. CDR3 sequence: CASSYLAGGGLYEQYF. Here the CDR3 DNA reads TGTGCCAGCAGTTACCTCGCCGGAGGGGGCCTATACGAGCAGTACTTC.

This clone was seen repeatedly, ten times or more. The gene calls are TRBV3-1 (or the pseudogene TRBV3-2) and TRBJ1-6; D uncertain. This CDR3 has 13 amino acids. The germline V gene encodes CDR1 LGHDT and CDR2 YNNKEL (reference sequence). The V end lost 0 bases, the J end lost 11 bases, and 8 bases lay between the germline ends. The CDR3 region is CASSQERGAPLHF. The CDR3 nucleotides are TGTGCCAGCAGCCAAGAGCGGGGTGCACCCCTCCACTTT.

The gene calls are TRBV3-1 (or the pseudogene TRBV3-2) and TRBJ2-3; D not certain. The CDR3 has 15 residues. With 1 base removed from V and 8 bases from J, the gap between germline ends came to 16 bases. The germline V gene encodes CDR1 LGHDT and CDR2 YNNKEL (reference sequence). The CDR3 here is CASSQGGASFGTQYF. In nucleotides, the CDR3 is TGTGCCAGCAGCCAAGGAGGTGCTAGTTTCGGTACGCAGTATTTT.

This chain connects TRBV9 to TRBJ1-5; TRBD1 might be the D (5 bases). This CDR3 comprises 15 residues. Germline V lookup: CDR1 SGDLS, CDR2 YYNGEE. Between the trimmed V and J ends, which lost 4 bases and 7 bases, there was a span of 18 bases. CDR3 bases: TGTGCCAGCAGCCCCCATGCGGGGGTGGGGCAGCCCCAGCATTTT. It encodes CASSPHAGVGQPQHF.

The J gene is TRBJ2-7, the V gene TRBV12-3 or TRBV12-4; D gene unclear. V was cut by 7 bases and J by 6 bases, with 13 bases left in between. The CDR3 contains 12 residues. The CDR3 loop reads CASTSARSEQYF. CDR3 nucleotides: TGTGCCAGCACCTCGGCAAGGAGCGAGCAGTACTTC.

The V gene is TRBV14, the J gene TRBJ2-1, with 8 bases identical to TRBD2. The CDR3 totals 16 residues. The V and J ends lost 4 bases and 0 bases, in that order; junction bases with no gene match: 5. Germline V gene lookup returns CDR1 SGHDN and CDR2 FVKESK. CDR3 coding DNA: TGTGCCAGCAGCCCAGGCAGCGGGAGCTCCTACAATGAGCAGTTCTTC. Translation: CASSPGSGSSYNEQFF.

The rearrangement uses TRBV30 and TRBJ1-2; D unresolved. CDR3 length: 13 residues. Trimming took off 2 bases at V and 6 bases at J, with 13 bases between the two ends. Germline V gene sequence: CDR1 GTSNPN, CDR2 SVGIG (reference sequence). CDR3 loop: CAWSRTSGDGYTF. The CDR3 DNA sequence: TGTGCCTGGAGTCGGACCTCCGGGGATGGCTACACCTTC. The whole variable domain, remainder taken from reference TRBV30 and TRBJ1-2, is SQTIHQWPATLVQPVGSPLSLECTVEGTSNPNLYWYRQAAGRGLQLLFYSVGIGQISSEVPQNLSASRPQDRQFILSSKKLLLSDSGFYLCAWSRTSGDGYTFGSGTRLTVV.

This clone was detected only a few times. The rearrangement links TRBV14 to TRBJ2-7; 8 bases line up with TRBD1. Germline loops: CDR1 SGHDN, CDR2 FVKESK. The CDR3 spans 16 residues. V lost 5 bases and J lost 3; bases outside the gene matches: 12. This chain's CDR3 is CASSSSETGGIYEQYF. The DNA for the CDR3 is TGTGCCAGCAGCTCATCCGAAACAGGGGGGATCTACGAGCAGTACTTC.

The chain's CDR3 is CAWSLLSGANVLTF. As DNA, the CDR3 is TGTGCCTGGAGTCTCCTTTCTGGGGCCAACGTCCTGACTTTC. The chain uses TRBV30 and TRBJ2-6; D unclear. The V and J ends lost 2 bases and 1 base respectively, with 6 bases between them. Germline CDR1 GTSNPN, CDR2 SVGIG (reference sequence). CDR3 length: 14 amino acids.

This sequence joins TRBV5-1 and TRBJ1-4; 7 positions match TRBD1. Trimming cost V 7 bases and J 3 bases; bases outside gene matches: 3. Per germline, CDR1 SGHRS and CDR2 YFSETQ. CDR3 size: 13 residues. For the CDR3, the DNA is TGCGCCAGCCACAGGGGAGCTAATGAAAAACTGTTTTTT. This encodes CASHRGANEKLFF.

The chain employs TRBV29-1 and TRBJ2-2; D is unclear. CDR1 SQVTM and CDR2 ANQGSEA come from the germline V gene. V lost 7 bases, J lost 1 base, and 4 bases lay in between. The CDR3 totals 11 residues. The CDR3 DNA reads TGCAGCGCCAAGAACACCGGGGAGCTGTTTTTT. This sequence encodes CSAKNTGELFF.